These 2 T cell receptor beta chains were sequenced from one sample in a study of CD8+CD57+ T cells in acquired aplastic anemia. Investigators profiled TCR beta VDJ and CDR3 from genomic DNA template. TCRdb re-called the reads through MiXCR, storing one row per CDR3 protein. The sample shows 80,000 to 100,000 distinct CDR3 sequences, roughly two thirds of them seen only once. Before being chosen for sequencing, patients had shown CD8+CD57+ cell expansion by flow cytometry. The material sequenced was sorted CD4+, CD8+, or CD8+CD57+ T cells (not recorded which) from PBMCs. The receptors derive from a human donor with aplastic anemia.

The sample holds a few counts of this clonotype. The rearrangement joins TRBV24-1 to TRBJ1-6, with D unclear. CDR1 and CDR2 from the germline V gene are KGHDR and SFDVKD. The CDR3 has 14 residues. Trimming left V 0 bases short and J 6 bases short, with 5 bases between. The CDR3 protein is CATSDLQANSPLHF. The CDR3 nucleotides are TGTGCCACCAGTGATTTGCAAGCTAATTCACCCCTCCACTTT.

This clonotype was detected only a few times. The chain carries TRBV24-1 and TRBJ2-1; D gene ambiguous. Per germline, CDR1 KGHDR and CDR2 SFDVKD. V lost 0 bases and J 9 bases, leaving 8 bases between the germline ends. There are 13 residues in the CDR3. The CDR3 loop is CATSDLRHSEQFF. For the CDR3, the DNA is TGTGCCACCAGTGATTTGCGGCACAGTGAGCAGTTCTTC.